This T cell receptor (beta chain) was sequenced for a study of CD8 T cells in ankylosing spondylitis. Findings of the study overall: The clones that were linked to disease were reported to be significantly enriched in matched synovial fluid samples from ankylosing spondylitis patients. Seemingly distinctive of ankylosing spondylitis blood was a TCR beta motif formed by eight highly homologous variants. Disease-associated clonotypes exhibited CD8+ identity and were relatively infrequent in peripheral blood. Past research had described some motif variants in reactive arthritis synovial fluid and blood.

One entry per CDR3 protein, called by TCRdb with MiXCR from the 5' RACE reads. Of 300,000 to 400,000 distinct CDR3 sequences detected, about 22% appear once; the ten largest clones hold less than 20%. The CDR3 spans 15 residues. V was cut by 3 bases and J by 7 bases, with 19 bases left in between. A remark on this clonotype: Antigen specificity is unknown.

The receptor comes from a male donor with ankylosing spondylitis. Sequenced material: blood, either unsorted or a sorted T cell fraction (not recorded which). The chain couples TRBV12-3 or TRBV12-4 to TRBJ2-7; D is uncertain. This CDR3 reads CASSFPGPSAREQYF. In DNA form, the CDR3 reads TGTGCCAGCAGTTTTCCGGGCCCCTCCGCGCGGGAGCAGTACTTC.